The next 20 T cell receptor beta chains were all read from a single sample in a study of cytomegalovirus exposure and HLA in healthy donors (dated by TCRdb to the late 2010s). The library was built by means of the immunoSEQ multiplex PCR assay. For the multiplex PCR, a mixture combining 60 forward primers for TCR Vbeta segments and 13 reverse primers for TCR Jbeta segments was used. Sourced from immuneACCESS, this table was stored by TCRdb with only in-frame sequences that have V and J called. A share of the clones is absent; for the studies checked, an unresolved V gene accounts for under half, and the remainder has no known explanation. This sample comprises under 250,000 clones, approximately 88% of them detected only once. The biggest ten clones account for approximately 0.71% of the sample. The source material was PBMCs. The receptors shown here come from a boy aged 2-9 years in good health and CMV-seronegative.

The genes are TRBV6-1 and TRBJ2-3, with TRBD1 as a possible D gene (6 bases). The CDR3 loop spans 15 amino acids. Between the trimmed V and J ends, which lost 4 bases and 3 bases, there was a span of 14 bases. In germline, CDR1 is MNHNS, CDR2 SASEGT. The DNA of the CDR3 is TGTGCCAGCAGTGTGAGTCAGGGGAAGACAGATACGCAGTATTTT. Amino acid sequence: CASSVSQGKTDTQYF.

This sequence joins TRBV30 and TRBJ2-3; 9 bases match TRBD1. Germline values: CDR1 GTSNPN, CDR2 SVGIG (reference sequence). After removal of 2 bases from V and 4 bases from J, the junction contained 7 bases not matched to a gene. This CDR3 is 15 amino acids long. The CDR3 DNA is TGTGCCTGGAGTCCGGGACAGGGCTCGGCAGATACGCAGTATTTT. Protein product: CAWSPGQGSADTQYF.

This clone has only one observation. This sequence joins TRBV11-2 and TRBJ2-1; 7 nucleotides agree with TRBD1. V lost 3 bases, J lost 2 bases, and 4 bases stayed unmatched. There are 15 residues in the CDR3. Looked up from germline, CDR1 is SGHAT and CDR2 is FQNNGV. CDR3 coding DNA: TGTGCCAGCAGCTTTCGACAGGGCACCTACAATGAGCAGTTCTTC. Its protein product is CASSFRQGTYNEQFF.

The genes are TRBV7-2 and TRBJ2-3; TRBD2 agrees at 7 bases. V dropped 2 bases and J dropped 3; count of bases not matched to a gene: 5. Looked up from germline, CDR1 is SGHTA and CDR2 is FQGNSA. The CDR3 loop spans 15 amino acids. CDR3 amino acids: CASSLQAGRTDTQYF. The CDR3 DNA follows: TGTGCCAGCAGCTTACAAGCGGGGAGGACAGATACGCAGTATTTT.

This chain uses TRBV29-1 with TRBJ1-2, with D perhaps TRBD1 (5 bases). The CDR3 sequence is 14 residues long. V dropped 2 bases and J dropped 5 bases, with 15 bases sitting between them. Looked up from germline, CDR1 is SQVTM and CDR2 is ANQGSEA. The DNA of the CDR3 is TGCAGCGTTGAACCGGGACGGGGGAGGTATGGCTACACCTTC. This translates into CSVEPGRGRYGYTF.

A single count supports this clone. This chain's CDR3 is CATHGEGGRLTDTQYF. The CDR3 DNA sequence: TGTGCCACCCACGGGGAGGGGGGGAGGTTGACAGATACGCAGTATTTT. V gene TRBV15 combines with J gene TRBJ2-3, with TRBD2 as a possible D gene (7 bases). This CDR3 is built from 16 residues. CDR1 LNHNV and CDR2 YYDKDF come from the germline V gene (reference sequence). Deletions cut 8 bases from V and 3 bases from J, with 21 bases between.

V gene TRBV2 combines with J gene TRBJ1-1, with a possible D match to TRBD1 (6 bases). The CDR3 runs to 15 residues. V dropped 8 bases and J dropped 5 bases, with 21 bases sitting between them. Germline V gene sequence: CDR1 SNHLY, CDR2 FYNNEI. The CDR3 DNA reads as TGTGCCAGCGCCCCGCCCACCAGGGGAGATACTGAAGCTTTCTTT. Its translation is CASAPPTRGDTEAFF.

This chain links TRBV2 with TRBJ1-5; 9 nucleotides match TRBD1. The CDR3 consists of 14 residues. In germline, CDR1 is SNHLY, CDR2 FYNNEI. V lost 5 bases to trimming and J lost 9 bases; unmatched junction nucleotides: 8. CDR3 amino acids: CASSYRDRVRPQHF. In DNA, the CDR3 is TGTGCCAGCAGTTACCGGGACAGGGTGAGGCCCCAGCATTTT.

The chain recombines TRBV6-5 with TRBJ1-2; 8 bases match TRBD1. Germline-derived CDR1 and CDR2 are MNHEY and SVGAGI. Germline trimming cut 6 bases from V and 6 bases from J; bases unmatched to any gene: 6. The CDR3 runs 13 residues. CDR3 nucleotide sequence: TGTGCCAGCAGGACAGGGGCTTTAGATGGCTACACCTTC. This translates into CASRTGALDGYTF.

The chain recombines TRBV19 with TRBJ1-2; 10 positions match TRBD1. With V trimmed by 7 bases and J by 10 bases, 12 bases remained unmatched. The CDR3 covers 14 residues. Germline V lookup: CDR1 LNHDA, CDR2 SQIVND (reference sequence). The CDR3 here is CASNAEDRGRYYTF. The CDR3 DNA reads TGTGCCAGTAATGCCGAAGACAGGGGGCGTTACTACACCTTC.

The chain employs TRBV29-1 and TRBJ1-2; no definite D call. Trimming took 0 bases from V and 4 from J, leaving 18 bases between them. Looked up from germline, CDR1 is SQVTM and CDR2 is ANQGSEA. The CDR3 length is 16 residues. The CDR3: CSVEDQVARRGYGYTF. Here the CDR3 DNA reads TGCAGCGTTGAAGATCAGGTCGCCCGGCGGGGCTATGGCTACACCTTC. The full variable domain, its missing parts supplied by reference TRBV29-1 and TRBJ1-2, is SAVISQKPSRDICQRGTSLTIQCQVDSQVTMMFWYRQQPGQSLTLIATANQGSEATYESGFVIDKFPISRPNLTFSTLTVSNMSPEDSSIYLCSVEDQVARRGYGYTFGSGTRLTVV.

The chain employs TRBV11-2 and TRBJ2-5, with 11 bases matching TRBD2. J was trimmed by 5 bases and V by 5 bases; bases with no gene match: 4. This CDR3 region has 14 residues. Looked up from germline, CDR1 is SGHAT and CDR2 is FQNNGV. CDR3 DNA sequence: TGTGCCAGCAGCCCACTAGCGGGAGTGGAGACCCAGTACTTC. Protein: CASSPLAGVETQYF. Based on the CDR3 plus reference TRBV11-2 and TRBJ2-5, the full variable domain is EAGVAQSPRYKIIEKRQSVAFWCNPISGHATLYWYQQILGQGPKLLIQFQNNGVVDDSQLPKDRFSAERLKGVDSTLKIQPAKLEDSAVYLCASSPLAGVETQYFGPGTRLLVL.

The chain links TRBV6-5 to TRBJ2-7; 7 nucleotides agree with TRBD1. CDR3 size: 14 residues. CDR1 and CDR2 from the germline V gene are MNHEY and SVGAGI. The V gene end was trimmed by 6 bases and the J gene end by 2 bases; junction bases not matched to a gene: 7. The CDR3: CASRRQGFTYEQYF. The CDR3 nucleotides are TGTGCCAGCAGACGACAGGGCTTCACCTACGAGCAGTACTTC.

CDR3 bases: TGTGCCAGCAGGCAGACAGGGGACCGCGAGCAGTACTTC. It is translated as CASRQTGDREQYF. The chain couples TRBV5-5 to TRBJ2-7; TRBD1 matches 8 bases. The CDR3 extends over 13 amino acids. Losses at the gene ends were 5 bases for V and 6 bases for J; bases not matched to a gene: 7. Looked up from germline, CDR1 is SGHKS and CDR2 is YYEKEE (reference sequence). Supplemented by reference TRBV5-5 and TRBJ2-7, the full variable domain reads DAGVTQSPTHLIKTRGQQVTLRCSPISGHKSVSWYQQVLGQGPQFIFQYYEKEERGRGNFPDRFSARQFPNYSSELNVNALLLGDSALYLCASRQTGDREQYFGPGTRLTVT.

V usage is TRBV6-5 and J usage is TRBJ2-4; D perhaps matches TRBD1 (6 bases). With 6 bases removed from V and 4 bases from J, the gap between germline ends came to 13 bases. The CDR3 contains 14 residues. Germline CDR1 and CDR2: MNHEY and SVGAGI. The CDR3 region is CASSLQGGKNIQYF. As DNA, the CDR3 is TGTGCCAGCAGCCTACAGGGTGGAAAAAACATTCAGTACTTC.

This chain uses TRBV2 with TRBJ1-5; D uncertain. From germline, CDR1 is SNHLY and CDR2 FYNNEI. V lost 8 bases and J 3 bases, leaving 11 bases between the germline ends. The CDR3 covers 13 residues. CDR3 amino acids: CASASQPNQPQHF. In DNA, the CDR3 is TGTGCCAGCGCATCACAGCCCAATCAGCCCCAGCATTTT.

This clone was detected once. At one end, the junction sequence differs from germline, possibly due to a read error. The V and J genes are TRBV4-2 and TRBJ2-3, with 10 bases matching TRBD1. This CDR3 has 15 amino acids. Germline lookup yields CDR1 LGHNA and CDR2 YNFKEQ. DNA for the CDR3: TGTGTCAGCAGCCCCCGGGACAGGGGAGCAGATACGCAGTATTTT. Protein product: CVSSPRDRGADTQYF.

J is TRBJ2-5 and V is TRBV5-4; 7 bases agree with TRBD1. Trimming cost V 4 bases and J 2 bases; bases outside gene matches: 5. CDR1 and CDR2 (germline): SGHNT, YYREEE (reference sequence). The CDR3 is 14 amino acids. The CDR3 sequence: CASSTGTAQETQYF. CDR3 DNA: TGTGCCAGCAGCACAGGGACAGCACAAGAGACCCAGTACTTC.

Only one count was recorded for this clone. The rearrangement links TRBV28 to TRBJ2-3, with 11 bases fitting TRBD2. This CDR3 region has 16 residues. The germline gives CDR1 MDHEN, CDR2 SYDVKM. Unmatched junction bases numbered 6, after V lost 5 bases and J lost 2 bases. The CDR3 DNA reads as TGTGCCAGCAGTAGACTAGCGGGGAGAATCACAGATACGCAGTATTTT. Translating it yields CASSRLAGRITDTQYF. Filled out from reference TRBV28 and TRBJ2-3, the complete variable domain reads DVKVTQSSRYLVKRTGEKVFLECVQDMDHENMFWYRQDPGLGLRLIYFSYDVKMKEKGDIPEGYSVSREKKERFSLILESASTNQTSMYLCASSRLAGRITDTQYFGPGTRLTVL.

About this clone: This specimen includes other DNA sequences encoding the same CDR3. This chain connects TRBV14 to TRBJ1-1; 7 bases align to TRBD1. The CDR3 is made up of 14 amino acids. Germline lookup yields CDR1 SGHDN and CDR2 FVKESK. The trim removed 4 bases at V and 1 base at J, leaving 3 bases unmatched. The CDR3 region is CASSLGQPNTEAFF. The CDR3, as DNA: TGTGCCAGCAGCCTGGGACAGCCGAACACTGAAGCTTTCTTT.